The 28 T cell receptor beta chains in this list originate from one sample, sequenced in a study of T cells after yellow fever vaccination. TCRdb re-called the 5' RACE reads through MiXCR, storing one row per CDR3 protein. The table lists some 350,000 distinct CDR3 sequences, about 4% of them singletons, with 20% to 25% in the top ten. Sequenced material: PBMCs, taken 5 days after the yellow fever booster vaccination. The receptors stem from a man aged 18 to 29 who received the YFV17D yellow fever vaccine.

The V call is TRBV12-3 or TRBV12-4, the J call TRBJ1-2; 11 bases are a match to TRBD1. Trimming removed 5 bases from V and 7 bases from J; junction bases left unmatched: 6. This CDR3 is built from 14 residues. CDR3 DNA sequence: TGTGCCAGCAGTATTCTGGGACAGGGGGGTGGCTACACCTTC. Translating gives CASSILGQGGGYTF.

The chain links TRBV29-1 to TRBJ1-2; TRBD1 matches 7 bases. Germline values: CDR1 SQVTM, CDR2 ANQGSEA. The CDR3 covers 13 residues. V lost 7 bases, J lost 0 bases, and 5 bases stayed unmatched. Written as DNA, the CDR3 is TGCAGCGCACAGGGGTGGACTAACTATGGCTACACCTTC. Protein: CSAQGWTNYGYTF.

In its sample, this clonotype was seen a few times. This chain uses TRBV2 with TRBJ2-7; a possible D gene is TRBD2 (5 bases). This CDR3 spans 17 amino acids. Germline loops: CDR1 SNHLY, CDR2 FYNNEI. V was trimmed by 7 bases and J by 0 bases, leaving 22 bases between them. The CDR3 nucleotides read TGTGCCAGCACTAGGGAGCAGCCCCTATACTCCTCCTACGAGCAGTACGTC. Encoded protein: CASTREQPLYSSYEQYV.

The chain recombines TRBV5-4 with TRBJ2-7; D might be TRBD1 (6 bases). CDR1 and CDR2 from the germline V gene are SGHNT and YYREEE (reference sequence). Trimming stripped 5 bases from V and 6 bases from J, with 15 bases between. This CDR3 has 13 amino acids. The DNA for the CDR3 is TGTGCCAGCAGAGCCTTTGGGGGCAGCGAGCAGTACGTC. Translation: CASRAFGGSEQYV.

CDR3 coding DNA: TGTGCCAGCGCCTGGGGAGTGTCCTACGAGCAGTACGTC. Amino acid sequence: CASAWGVSYEQYV. The rearrangement joins TRBV6-2 or TRBV6-3 to TRBJ2-7; weak D call: TRBD2 (5 bases). Trimming took off 8 bases at V and 1 base at J, with 12 bases between the two ends. Germline assignment: CDR1 MNHEY and CDR2 SVGEGT. This CDR3 contains 13 residues.

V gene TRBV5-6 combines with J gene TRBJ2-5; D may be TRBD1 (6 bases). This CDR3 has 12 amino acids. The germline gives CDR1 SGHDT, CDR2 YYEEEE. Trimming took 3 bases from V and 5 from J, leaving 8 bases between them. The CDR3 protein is CASSWGPETQYF. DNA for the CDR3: TGTGCCAGCAGCTGGGGGCCCGAGACCCAGTACTTC.

The CDR3 here is CASNERGGSETQYF. CDR3 sequence (DNA): TGCGCCAGCAACGAGCGGGGGGGTTCGGAGACCCAGTACTTC. V is TRBV5-1 and J is TRBJ2-5; TRBD2 aligns across 10 bases. The trim removed 6 bases at V and 5 bases at J, leaving 7 bases unmatched. Germline V CDR1 and CDR2: SGHRS, YFSETQ. CDR3 length equals 14 residues.

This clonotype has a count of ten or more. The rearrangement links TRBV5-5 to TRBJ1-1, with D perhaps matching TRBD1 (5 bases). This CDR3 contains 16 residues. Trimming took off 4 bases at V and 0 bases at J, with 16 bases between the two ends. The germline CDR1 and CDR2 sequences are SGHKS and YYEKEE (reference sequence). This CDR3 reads CASSLRQWGMNTEAFF. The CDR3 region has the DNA TGTGCCAGCAGCCTCCGACAGTGGGGGATGAACACTGAAGCTTTCTTT.

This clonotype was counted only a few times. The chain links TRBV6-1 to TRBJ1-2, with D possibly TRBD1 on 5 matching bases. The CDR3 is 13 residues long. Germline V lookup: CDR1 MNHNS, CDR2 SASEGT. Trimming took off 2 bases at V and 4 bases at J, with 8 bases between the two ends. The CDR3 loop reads CASSESGSYGYTF. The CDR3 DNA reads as TGTGCCAGCAGTGAATCAGGGAGCTATGGCTACACCTTC.

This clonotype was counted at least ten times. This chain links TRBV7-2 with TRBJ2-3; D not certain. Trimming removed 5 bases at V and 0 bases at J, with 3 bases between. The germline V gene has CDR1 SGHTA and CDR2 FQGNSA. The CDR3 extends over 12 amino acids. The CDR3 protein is CASSGSTDTQYF. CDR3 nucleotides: TGTGCCAGCAGCGGTAGCACAGATACGCAGTATTTT.

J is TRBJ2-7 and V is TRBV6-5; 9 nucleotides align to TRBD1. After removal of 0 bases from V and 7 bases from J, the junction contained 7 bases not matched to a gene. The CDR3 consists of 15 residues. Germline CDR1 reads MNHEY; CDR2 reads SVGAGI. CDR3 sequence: CASSYSKQGAREQYF. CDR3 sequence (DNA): TGTGCCAGCAGTTACTCAAAACAGGGGGCGAGAGAGCAGTACTTC.

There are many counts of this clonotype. The CDR3 reads CASSGQREAFF. DNA of the CDR3: TGCGCCAGCAGCGGACAGAGGGAGGCTTTCTTT. This chain links TRBV5-1 with TRBJ1-1, with a tentative D call TRBD1 (6 bases). The CDR3 spans 11 residues. Germline V lookup: CDR1 SGHRS, CDR2 YFSETQ. Trimming removed 4 bases at V and 11 bases at J, with 12 bases between.

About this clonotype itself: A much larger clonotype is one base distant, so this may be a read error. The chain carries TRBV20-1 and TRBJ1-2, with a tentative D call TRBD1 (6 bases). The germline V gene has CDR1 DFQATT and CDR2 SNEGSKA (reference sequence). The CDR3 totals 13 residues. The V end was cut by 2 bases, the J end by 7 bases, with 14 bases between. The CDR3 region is CSARQGTLSGYTF. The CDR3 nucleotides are TGCAGTGCTAGACAGGGGACGTTAAGTGGCTACACCTTC.

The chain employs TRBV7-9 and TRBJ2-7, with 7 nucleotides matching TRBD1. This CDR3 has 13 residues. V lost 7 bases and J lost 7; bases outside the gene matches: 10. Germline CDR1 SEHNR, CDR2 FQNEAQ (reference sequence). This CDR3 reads CASTPGGVGEQYF. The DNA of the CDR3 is TGTGCCAGCACGCCAGGGGGAGTGGGTGAGCAGTACTTC.

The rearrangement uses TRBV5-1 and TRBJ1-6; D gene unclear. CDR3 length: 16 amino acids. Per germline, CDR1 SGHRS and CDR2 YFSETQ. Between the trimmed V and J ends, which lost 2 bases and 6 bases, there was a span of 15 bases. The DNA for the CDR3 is TGCGCCAGCAGCTTACGGATCTCGGGGAGTAATTCACCCCTCCACTTT. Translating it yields CASSLRISGSNSPLHF.

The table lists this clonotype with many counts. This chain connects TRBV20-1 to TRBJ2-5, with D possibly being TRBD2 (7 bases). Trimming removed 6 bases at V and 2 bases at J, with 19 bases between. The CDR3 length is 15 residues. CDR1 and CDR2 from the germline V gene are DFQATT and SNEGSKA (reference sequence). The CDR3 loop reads CSAPPAGEGQETQYF. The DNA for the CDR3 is TGCAGTGCCCCCCCGGCAGGGGAGGGACAAGAGACCCAGTACTTC.

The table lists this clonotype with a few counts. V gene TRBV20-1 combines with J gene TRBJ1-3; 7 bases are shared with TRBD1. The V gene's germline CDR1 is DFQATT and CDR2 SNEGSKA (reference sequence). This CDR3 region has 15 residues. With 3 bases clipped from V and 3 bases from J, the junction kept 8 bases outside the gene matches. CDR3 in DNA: TGCAGTGCTAGCCGGACAGGCCGCCTTGGAAACACCATATATTTT. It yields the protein CSASRTGRLGNTIYF.

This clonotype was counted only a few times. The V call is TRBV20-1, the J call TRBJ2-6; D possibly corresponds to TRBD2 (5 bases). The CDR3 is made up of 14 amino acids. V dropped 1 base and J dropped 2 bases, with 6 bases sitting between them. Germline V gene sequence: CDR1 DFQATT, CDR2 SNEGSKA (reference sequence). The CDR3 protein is CSARVEAGANVLTF. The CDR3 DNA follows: TGCAGTGCTAGAGTGGAGGCTGGGGCCAACGTCCTGACTTTC.

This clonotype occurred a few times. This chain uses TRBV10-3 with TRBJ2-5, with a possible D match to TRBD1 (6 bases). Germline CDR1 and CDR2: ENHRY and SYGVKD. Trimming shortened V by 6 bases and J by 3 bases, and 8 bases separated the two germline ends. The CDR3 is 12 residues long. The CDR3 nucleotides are TGTGCCATCAGCTACAGGGAAGAGACCCAGTACTTC. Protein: CAISYREETQYF.

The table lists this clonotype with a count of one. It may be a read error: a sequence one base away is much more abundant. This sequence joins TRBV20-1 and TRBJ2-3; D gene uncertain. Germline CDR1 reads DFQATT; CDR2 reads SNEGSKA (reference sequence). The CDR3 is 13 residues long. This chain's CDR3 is CSASWPGTDTEYF. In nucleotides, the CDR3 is TGCAGTGCTAGCTGGCCTGGCACAGATACGGAGTATTTT.

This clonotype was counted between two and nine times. The CDR3 DNA follows: TGCGCCAGCAGCCATCCGGTGGACGAAAAACTGTTTTTT. It is translated as CASSHPVDEKLFF. The chain combines TRBV4-1 with TRBJ1-4, with D hard to call. V was trimmed by 3 bases and J by 8 bases, leaving 10 bases between them. CDR1 is MGHRA, CDR2 YSYEKL, per germline. The CDR3 loop spans 13 amino acids.

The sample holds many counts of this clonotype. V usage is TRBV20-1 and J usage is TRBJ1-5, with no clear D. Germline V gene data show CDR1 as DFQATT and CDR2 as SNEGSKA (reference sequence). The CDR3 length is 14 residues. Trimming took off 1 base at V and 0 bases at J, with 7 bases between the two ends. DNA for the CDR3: TGCAGTGCTAGAGTCGGCGGTAGCAATCAGCCCCAGCATTTT. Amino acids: CSARVGGSNQPQHF.

The CDR3 nucleotides are TGTGCCAGCAGTCTAGGGGGGGGGCGCAGGGGCTCGTACCAAGAGACCCAGTACTTC. Translating it yields CASSLGGGRRGSYQETQYF. The rearrangement uses TRBV27 and TRBJ2-5; D perhaps matches TRBD2 (7 bases). CDR1 MNHEY and CDR2 SMNVEV come from the germline V gene (reference sequence). CDR3 size: 19 residues. The ends were cut back, 5 bases at V and 0 bases at J, with 25 bases in the middle.

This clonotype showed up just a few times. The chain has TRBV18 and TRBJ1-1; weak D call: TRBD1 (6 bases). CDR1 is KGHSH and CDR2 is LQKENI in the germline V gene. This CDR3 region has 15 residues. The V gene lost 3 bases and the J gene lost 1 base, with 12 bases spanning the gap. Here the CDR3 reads CASSPPGAENTEAFF. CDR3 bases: TGTGCCAGCTCACCCCCGGGGGCGGAGAACACTGAAGCTTTCTTT.

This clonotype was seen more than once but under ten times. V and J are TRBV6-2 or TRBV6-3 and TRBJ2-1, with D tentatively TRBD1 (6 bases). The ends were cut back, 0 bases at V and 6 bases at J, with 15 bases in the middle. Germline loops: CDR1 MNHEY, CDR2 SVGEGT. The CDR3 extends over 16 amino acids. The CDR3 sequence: CASSYSIHAGANEQFF. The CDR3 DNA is TGTGCCAGCAGTTACTCGATTCACGCAGGGGCCAATGAGCAGTTCTTC.

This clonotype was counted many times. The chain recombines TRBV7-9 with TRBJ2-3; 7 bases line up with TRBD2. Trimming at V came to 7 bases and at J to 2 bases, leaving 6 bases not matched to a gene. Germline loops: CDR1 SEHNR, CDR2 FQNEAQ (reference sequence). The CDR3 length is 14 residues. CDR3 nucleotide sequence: TGTGCCAGCACACGGGGGGAATTCACAGATACGCAGTATTTT. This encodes CASTRGEFTDTQYF.

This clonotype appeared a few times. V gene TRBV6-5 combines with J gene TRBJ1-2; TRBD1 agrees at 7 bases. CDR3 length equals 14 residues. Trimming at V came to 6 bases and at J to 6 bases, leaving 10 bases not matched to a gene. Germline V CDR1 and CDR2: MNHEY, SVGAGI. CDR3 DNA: TGTGCCAGCAGGCCGACCGGGACAGAGAATGGCTACACCTTC. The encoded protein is CASRPTGTENGYTF.

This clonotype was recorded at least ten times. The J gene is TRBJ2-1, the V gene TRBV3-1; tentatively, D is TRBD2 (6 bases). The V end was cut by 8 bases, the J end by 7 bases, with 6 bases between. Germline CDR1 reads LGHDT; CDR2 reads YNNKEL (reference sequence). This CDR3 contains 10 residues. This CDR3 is CASGGNEQFF. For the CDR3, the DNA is TGTGCCAGCGGGGGGAATGAGCAGTTCTTC.